These 2 T cell receptor beta chains share one sample of origin, sequenced in a study of glioma-infiltrating T cells after dendritic cell vaccination. Profiling relied on immunoSEQ multiplex PCR, and the TCRdb table lists in-frame clones only, not all of them. The sample yields about 100,000 clones, approximately 80% seen once. Documented time point: after dendritic cell vaccination, including at tumor progression/relapse. Sequencing used blood, obtained after dendritic cell vaccination. These receptor sequences come from a human donor with glioblastoma.

This clone turned up a few times. CDR3 region: CASSLLVAGNEQFF. The DNA of the CDR3 is TGTGCCAGCAGCTTGCTTGTAGCGGGGAATGAGCAGTTCTTC. This chain joins TRBV5-4 and TRBJ2-1, with 8 bases aligning to TRBD2. Germline trimming cut 1 base from V and 7 bases from J; bases unmatched to any gene: 4. Germline CDR1 is SGHNT and CDR2 is YYREEE (reference sequence). The CDR3 totals 14 residues. The full variable domain, in which reference TRBV5-4 and TRBJ2-1 provide the parts outside the CDR3, is ETGVTQSPTHLIKTRGQQVTLRCSSQSGHNTVSWYQQALGQGPQFIFQYYREEENGRGNFPPRFSGLQFPNYSSELNVNALELDDSALYLCASSLLVAGNEQFFGPGTRLTVL.

The J gene is TRBJ1-5, the V gene TRBV27; D is unresolved. The CDR3 consists of 14 residues. Trimming took 5 bases from V and 1 from J, leaving 9 bases between them. Looked up from germline, CDR1 is MNHEY and CDR2 is SMNVEV (reference sequence). CDR3 nucleotides: TGTGCCAGCAGTGCAGGACTGAGCAATCAGCCCCAGCATTTT. This encodes CASSAGLSNQPQHF.